Below are 16 T cell receptor delta chains sequenced from a single sample in a study of gamma-delta chains in newborns, infants, children. TCRdb re-processed the reads using CATT. The table includes thousands of delta-chain clones, approximately 1.5% detected once. Specimen: blood. Every receptor here comes from a child who was a newborn, infant or young child, either healthy, febrile or measles-vaccinated (not recorded which).

This clone is labeled medium-sized (0.01 to 0.1%). Translating this DNA gives a protein that differs at residue 16 from the TCRdb one, which belongs to a much larger clone; a read error is likely, and the protein shown is this translation. The chain links TRDV1 to TRDJ1; TRDD3 aligns across 10 bases. CDR1 is TSWWSYY, CDR2 QGS, per germline. J was trimmed by 3 bases and V by 2 bases; bases with no gene match: 21. This CDR3 has 21 amino acids. In DNA form, the CDR3 reads TGTGCTCTTGGGGAAGTCCCTTTTTACTGGGGGATTTCGCGATCCGCCGATAAACTCATCTTT. This codes for CALGEVPFYWGISRSADKLIF.

By frequency in the sample, this clone is medium-sized (0.01 to 0.1%). This could be a read error, since a much larger clone is one nucleotide away. This chain joins TRDV1 and TRDJ2, with 10 bases fitting TRDD3. The germline CDR1 and CDR2 sequences are TSWWSYY and QGS. CDR3 size: 20 residues. This CDR3 reads CALREHRTAYWGIAPAQLFF. CDR3 bases: TGTGCTCTTAGGGAACACAGGACGGCGTACTGGGGGATTGCGCCAGCACAACTCTTCTTT.

This clone turned up a few times. A much larger clone differs from this one at a single base, so this may be a read error. The same CDR3 can be traced to other DNA sequences in this sample. The J gene is TRDJ1, the V gene TRDV1, with D unclear. CDR1 is TSWWSYY, CDR2 QGS, per germline. CDR3 length equals 20 residues. V dropped 3 bases and J dropped 2 bases, with 28 bases sitting between them. CDR3 in amino acids: CALGDRPHREGYPTTDKLIF. CDR3 nucleotides: TGTGCTCTTGGGGATCGGCCTCATCGAGAGGGGTACCCGACAACCGATAAACTCATCTTT.

Only a few counts were recorded for this clone. TCRdb has a much larger clone's protein, which differs at residue 12 from the translation of this DNA, likely because of a read error; what is shown is the protein translated from the DNA. The chain links TRDV2 to TRDJ1; TRDD3 matches 8 bases. Germline CDR1 and CDR2: GEAIGNYY and EKD. After removal of 0 bases from V and 6 bases from J, the junction contained 11 bases not matched to a gene. The CDR3 covers 16 residues. Here the CDR3 reads CACDTVGGFQTNKLIF. The CDR3, as DNA: TGTGCCTGTGACACCGTTGGGGGATTCCAAACCAATAAACTCATCTTT.

In its sample, this clone ranks as medium-sized. A far larger clone is just one base off, so this is likely a read error. The sample carries other DNA sequences with the same CDR3. The chain couples TRDV1 to TRDJ1; 11 bases are a match to TRDD3. This CDR3 is built from 22 residues. Germline CDR1 is TSWWSYY and CDR2 is QGS. The J segment lost 0 bases and the V segment lost 2 bases, leaving 20 bases of the junction unmatched. In nucleotides, the CDR3 is TGTGCTCTTGGGGAAGTCCAATCCTACCCAGTGGGGGATACGGGGTACACCGATAAACTCATCTTT. Translating it yields CALGEVQSYPVGDTGYTDKLIF.

Worth noting for this clone: This is likely an artifact of a read error, given a far larger clone one base away. Other DNA variants within this sample encode the same CDR3. The chain carries TRDV3 and TRDJ1, with D possibly TRDD3 on 6 matching bases. CDR1 TVYSNPD and CDR2 GDNSRS come from the germline V gene (reference sequence). This CDR3 has 13 amino acids. CDR3 in DNA: TGTGCCTTCGATGGGGGGAGAACCGATAAGCTCATCTTT. This codes for CAFDGGRTDKLIF.

In regard to this clone: TCRdb shows a much larger clone's protein in place of this DNA's translation, and the two differ at residue 6, likely through a read error; the protein shown is translated from the DNA. V usage is TRDV2 and J usage is TRDJ1, with a tentative D call TRDD3 (6 bases). The V and J ends lost 9 bases and 3 bases respectively, with 25 bases between them. Looked up from germline, CDR1 is GEAIGNYY and CDR2 is EKD. The CDR3 totals 16 residues. In nucleotides, the CDR3 is TGTGCCATCATAGCGGTGATACGCGATGGAGCCGATAAACTCATCTTT. It specifies CAIIAVIRDGADKLIF.

As concerns this clone: A read error likely explains why the TCRdb protein, taken from a much larger clone, differs from this DNA's translation at residues 4 and 7; the protein shown is translated from the DNA. The CDR3 sequence is CAIVAGMRDGADKLIF. CDR3 DNA: TGTGCCATCGTAGCGGGGATGCGCGATGGAGCCGATAAACTCATCTTT. This chain links TRDV2 with TRDJ1; TRDD3 might be the D (6 bases). Per the germline V gene, CDR1 is GEAIGNYY and CDR2 is EKD. This CDR3 comprises 16 residues. V dropped 9 bases and J dropped 3 bases, with 25 bases sitting between them.

This clone showed up just a few times. The amino acid sequence in TCRdb belongs to a much larger clone and departs from this DNA's translation at residue 4, likely a sequencing read error; the sequence shown is translated from the DNA. The chain couples TRDV1 to TRDJ1; 10 bases agree with TRDD3. The germline gives CDR1 TSWWSYY, CDR2 QGS. The length of the CDR3 is 22 residues. This CDR3 is CALVEVQSYPVGDTGYTDKLIF. For the CDR3, the DNA is TGTGCTCTTGTGGAAGTCCAATCCTACCCAGTGGGGGATACAGGGTACACCGATAAACTCATCTTT.

Within the sample, this clone is medium-sized. This chain uses TRDV1 with TRDJ1; TRDD3 matches 10 bases. The CDR3 runs 19 residues. The junction had 17 bases not matched to a gene; V was cut back by 5 bases and J by 2 bases. Germline V gives CDR1 TSWWSYY, CDR2 QGS. The DNA of the CDR3 is TGTGCTCTTGGGAGGGCCTTCCCCGGGTTACTGGGGGATACCGATAAACTCATCTTT. This sequence encodes CALGRAFPGLLGDTDKLIF.

This clone rates as medium-sized. This likely traces to a read error, being one base from a far larger clone. The sample carries other DNA sequences with the same CDR3. This chain joins TRDV1 and TRDJ1; TRDD3 matches 10 bases. Germline V gene sequence: CDR1 TSWWSYY, CDR2 QGS. This CDR3 has 21 amino acids. CDR3 protein: CALGEVPFYWGISRSTDKLIF. The CDR3 DNA reads as TGTGCCCTTGGGGAAGTCCCTTTTTACTGGGGGATTTCGCGATCCACCGATAAACTCATCTTT.

About this clone: The protein TCRdb gives is from a much larger clone and does not agree with this DNA's translation at residue 8, likely a read error; the protein shown here comes from the DNA. The rearrangement links TRDV2 to TRDJ1; the match to TRDD3 covers 7 bases. The CDR3 has 18 amino acids. Germline trimming cut 7 bases from V and 0 bases from J; bases unmatched to any gene: 19. The germline gives CDR1 GEAIGNYY, CDR2 EKD. The chain's CDR3 is CAWGLTGEYRKYTDKLIF. CDR3 nucleotide sequence: TGTGCCTGGGGCCTCACTGGGGAATACCGAAAGTACACCGATAAACTCATCTTT.

The sample holds a few counts of this clone. Translating this DNA gives a protein that differs at residue 3 from the TCRdb one, which belongs to a much larger clone; a read error is likely, and the protein shown is this translation. The CDR3 loop reads CAHGEAGYVWGPYTDKLIF. The CDR3 bases are TGTGCTCATGGGGAAGCCGGGTACGTCTGGGGGCCGTACACCGATAAACTCATCTTT. V gene TRDV1 combines with J gene TRDJ1; 7 bases agree with TRDD3. The CDR3 length is 19 residues. Germline V lookup: CDR1 TSWWSYY, CDR2 QGS.

There are a few counts of this clone. A far more abundant clone sits one base away, making this likely a read error. The sample contains more than one DNA sequence encoding this CDR3. V gene TRDV2 combines with J gene TRDJ1; maybe TRDD3 (6 bases). Germline V gene lookup returns CDR1 GEAIGNYY and CDR2 EKD. This CDR3 spans 17 amino acids. V lost 0 bases and J 0 bases, leaving 16 bases between the germline ends. CDR3 in amino acids: CACDTFGGDPNTDKLIF. The CDR3 DNA follows: TGTGCCTGTGACACCTTTGGCGGGGATCCTAACACCGATAAACTCATCTTT.

Points on this clone: The protein held in TCRdb is that of a much larger clone and does not match this DNA's translation at residue 7, likely because of a read error; the protein shown is translated from the DNA. This chain links TRDV2 with TRDJ1; D possibly corresponds to TRDD3 (5 bases). V lost 1 base to trimming and J lost 0 bases, with 11 bases between them. Germline lookup yields CDR1 GEAIGNYY and CDR2 EKD. The CDR3 totals 15 residues. CDR3 coding DNA: TGTGCCTGTGACACGAATGCACTGGACACCGATAAACTCATCTTT. Translated, it gives CACDTNALDTDKLIF.

This clone was picked up a small number of times. TCRdb's protein for this DNA is that of a much larger clone and differs from the translation at residue 3, likely a read error; the protein shown is the DNA translation. The rearrangement links TRDV1 to TRDJ1, with 9 nucleotides matching TRDD3. Germline V gene data show CDR1 as TSWWSYY and CDR2 as QGS. CDR3 length equals 20 residues. As DNA, the CDR3 is TGTGCTCGTGGGGAACTGACCGGATACTGGGGGACCTCGTACACCGATAAACTCATCTTT. Its translation: CARGELTGYWGTSYTDKLIF.